The 18 T cell receptor beta chains given below trace back to one sample, sequenced in a study of T-cell memory formation after mild COVID-19. TCRdb called the 5' RACE reads again in MiXCR, with one record for every CDR3 protein. The sample records more than 400,000 distinct CDR3 sequences, approximately 18% being singletons. Sequencing used PBMCs or a T cell subset sorted from them (not recorded which). These TCRs come from an adult woman who had mild COVID-19 (a few samples of this study predate the infection). Cell type and time point are not known.

This clonotype was seen a few times. The chain has TRBV7-9 and TRBJ2-1, with TRBD1 identical over 7 bases. In germline, CDR1 is SEHNR, CDR2 FQNEAQ (reference sequence). Losses at the gene ends were 7 bases for V and 5 bases for J; bases not matched to a gene: 11. The CDR3 totals 15 residues. The CDR3 region has the DNA TGTGCCAGCATCCTAACCGGGACAGAAGACAATGAGCAGTTCTTC. This gives the protein CASILTGTEDNEQFF. Combining the CDR3 with reference TRBV7-9 and TRBJ2-1 gives the whole variable domain DTGVSQNPRHKITKRGQNVTFRCDPISEHNRLYWYRQTLGQGPEFLTYFQNEAQLEKSRLLSDRFSAERPKGSFSTLEIQRTEQGDSAMYLCASILTGTEDNEQFFGPGTRLTVL.

This clonotype was counted a few times. The chain carries TRBV7-8 and TRBJ2-3; 11 bases agree with TRBD2. The CDR3 loop spans 17 amino acids. Germline CDR1 reads SGHVS; CDR2 reads FQNEAQ. J gave up 6 bases and V 5 bases, and 13 bases lay outside the gene matches. The CDR3 loop is CASSKIRASGGSDTQYF. The CDR3 DNA reads as TGTGCCAGCAGCAAAATAAGGGCTAGCGGGGGGTCGGATACGCAGTATTTT. The entire variable domain, with the rest obtained from reference TRBV7-8 and TRBJ2-3, is as follows: GAGVSQSPRYKVAKRGQDVALRCDPISGHVSLFWYQQALGQGPEFLTYFQNEAQLDKSGLPSDRFFAERPEGSVSTLKIQRTQQEDSAVYLCASSKIRASGGSDTQYFGPGTRLTVL.

This clonotype has only a few counts. This sequence joins TRBV3-1 and TRBJ2-3, with D maybe TRBD2 (6 bases). Germline CDR1 reads LGHDT; CDR2 reads YNNKEL (reference sequence). This CDR3 comprises 17 residues. Trimming removed 3 bases at V and 2 bases at J, with 18 bases between. The CDR3 DNA follows: TGTGCCAGCAGCCAGCTACCTGGCGGCGGGGCCACAGATACGCAGTATTTT. Residues: CASSQLPGGGATDTQYF.

This clonotype was counted a few times. The V gene is TRBV7-9, the J gene TRBJ1-3, with D tentatively TRBD1 (6 bases). Per the germline V gene, CDR1 is SEHNR and CDR2 is FQNEAQ (reference sequence). CDR3 length equals 18 residues. V lost 5 bases to trimming and J lost 2 bases, with 22 bases between them. The CDR3 region has the DNA TGTGCCAGCAGCACCCGGACGTCAGGGGAGTACCCTGGAAACACCATATATTTT. Its protein product is CASSTRTSGEYPGNTIYF. The full variable domain, rest sourced from reference TRBV7-9 and TRBJ1-3, is DTGVSQNPRHKITKRGQNVTFRCDPISEHNRLYWYRQTLGQGPEFLTYFQNEAQLEKSRLLSDRFSAERPKGSFSTLEIQRTEQGDSAMYLCASSTRTSGEYPGNTIYFGEGSWLTVV.

This clonotype was seen more than once but under ten times. V gene TRBV5-5 combines with J gene TRBJ2-1, with 7 nucleotides matching TRBD2. The CDR3 loop spans 16 amino acids. After removal of 4 bases from V and 11 bases from J, the junction contained 18 bases not matched to a gene. Germline-derived CDR1 and CDR2 are SGHKS and YYEKEE (reference sequence). CDR3 DNA sequence: TGTGCCAGCAGCCCAGGAGGGCTAGCGGTTGTCACCCAGCAGTTCTTC. This gives the protein CASSPGGLAVVTQQFF.

This sequence joins TRBV18 and TRBJ2-4; 10 bases line up with TRBD2. Germline V gene data show CDR1 as KGHSH and CDR2 as LQKENI. Germline trimming cut 4 bases from V and 4 bases from J; bases unmatched to any gene: 7. The CDR3 sequence is 16 residues long. DNA of the CDR3: TGTGCCAGCTCACTACAGCGGGAGGGCCCTAAAAACATTCAGTACTTC. Translated, it gives CASSLQREGPKNIQYF.

The sample holds a few counts of this clonotype. This chain connects TRBV15 to TRBJ1-5, with D possibly matching TRBD1 (5 bases). The CDR3 contains 14 residues. CDR1 is LNHNV and CDR2 is YYDKDF in the germline V gene (reference sequence). Trimming shortened V by 1 base and J by 11 bases, and 15 bases separated the two germline ends. CDR3 in amino acids: CATSRGGAGGAQHF. The DNA of the CDR3 is TGTGCCACCAGCAGAGGAGGTGCGGGGGGAGCCCAGCATTTT.

This clonotype occurred a few times. The V gene is TRBV7-2, the J gene TRBJ2-7; D is possibly TRBD2 (5 bases). The CDR3 has 16 amino acids. With 1 base removed from V and 0 bases from J, the gap between germline ends came to 13 bases. Germline V gene data show CDR1 as SGHTA and CDR2 as FQGNSA. CDR3 in DNA: TGTGCCAGCAGCTTAGTAGGGCGGGCCAGCTCCTACGAGCAGTACTTC. Translation gives CASSLVGRASSYEQYF.

This clonotype was detected a few times. The gene calls are TRBV4-1 and TRBJ2-5, with D perhaps TRBD1 (6 bases). The CDR3 has 15 residues. Trimming removed 4 bases at V and 2 bases at J, with 14 bases between. Germline CDR1 and CDR2: MGHRA and YSYEKL. CDR3 protein: CASSLTTGSQETQYF. For the CDR3, the DNA is TGCGCCAGCAGCCTAACGACAGGTTCACAAGAGACCCAGTACTTC.

The rearrangement uses TRBV7-9 and TRBJ2-2; the D gene is possibly TRBD2 (6 bases). The germline V gene encodes CDR1 SEHNR and CDR2 FQNEAQ (reference sequence). This CDR3 has 15 amino acids. V lost 6 bases and J lost 1, with 12 bases in between. CDR3 in amino acids: CASRKSGGNTGELFF. CDR3 coding DNA: TGTGCCAGCAGAAAATCCGGGGGGAACACCGGGGAGCTGTTTTTT.

The V and J genes are TRBV9 and TRBJ2-5; D might be TRBD2 (5 bases). Trimming left V 1 base short and J 1 base short, with 11 bases between. The CDR3 length is 15 residues. Germline values: CDR1 SGDLS, CDR2 YYNGEE. Here the CDR3 DNA reads TGTGCCAGCAGCGTAATGCCTAGCACCCAAGAGACCCAGTACTTC. Translation gives CASSVMPSTQETQYF. The full variable domain, completed using reference TRBV9 and TRBJ2-5, is DSGVTQTPKHLITATGQRVTLRCSPRSGDLSVYWYQQSLDQGLQFLIQYYNGEERAKGNILERFSAQQFPDLHSELNLSSLELGDSALYFCASSVMPSTQETQYFGPGTRLLVL.

There are a few counts of this clonotype. V is TRBV7-9 and J is TRBJ2-4, with D perhaps given as TRBD1 or TRBD2 (6 bases each). V was clipped by 5 bases and J by 6 bases, with 20 bases between them. The length of the CDR3 is 16 residues. Germline V gene lookup returns CDR1 SEHNR and CDR2 FQNEAQ (reference sequence). DNA of the CDR3: TGTGCCAGCAGCGATAATACAGGGTCCGGGAGAAACATTCAGTACTTC. Protein sequence: CASSDNTGSGRNIQYF.

V is TRBV11-2 and J is TRBJ1-2; no reliable D call. Trimming took 4 bases from V and 8 from J, leaving 14 bases between them. The CDR3 covers 13 residues. Germline V gives CDR1 SGHAT, CDR2 FQNNGV. Here the CDR3 reads CASSSLRTEGYTF. As DNA, the CDR3 is TGTGCCAGCAGCTCATTACGGACGGAAGGCTACACCTTC.

V is TRBV7-9 and J is TRBJ1-4; D unresolved. V lost 5 bases and J 7 bases, leaving 11 bases between the germline ends. The germline CDR1 and CDR2 sequences are SEHNR and FQNEAQ (reference sequence). The CDR3 covers 13 residues. CDR3 coding DNA: TGTGCCAGCAGCCCCCCCACGGGTGAAAAACTGTTTTTT. Residues: CASSPPTGEKLFF.

This chain connects TRBV29-1 to TRBJ2-5; TRBD2 matches 8 bases. The V segment lost 4 bases and the J segment 5 bases; nucleotides outside the gene matches: 9. The germline CDR1 and CDR2 sequences are SQVTM and ANQGSEA. The CDR3 sequence is 14 residues long. The CDR3 reads CSVGSGGAGETQYF. DNA for the CDR3: TGCAGCGTTGGCTCGGGGGGGGCCGGTGAGACCCAGTACTTC.

V and J are TRBV5-1 and TRBJ2-7; 10 bases are a match to TRBD1. CDR3 size: 19 residues. Germline loops: CDR1 SGHRS, CDR2 YFSETQ. V lost 1 base to trimming and J lost 1 base; unmatched junction nucleotides: 14. CDR3 region: CASSLRGPGQGSYSYEQYF. CDR3 bases: TGCGCCAGCAGCTTGAGGGGTCCGGGACAGGGGTCTTATTCCTACGAGCAGTACTTC.

The rearrangement joins TRBV6-6 to TRBJ2-5; no definite D call. CDR3 length equals 15 residues. Germline lookup yields CDR1 MNHNY and CDR2 SVGAGI (reference sequence). Deletions cut 0 bases from V and 1 base from J, with 9 bases between. Here the CDR3 reads CASSYSGSAQETQYF. DNA of the CDR3: TGTGCCAGCAGTTACTCGGGGTCAGCCCAAGAGACCCAGTACTTC.

This clonotype was observed a few times. The chain joins TRBV7-9 to TRBJ2-3, with D uncertain. CDR1 is SEHNR and CDR2 is FQNEAQ in the germline V gene (reference sequence). This CDR3 spans 16 amino acids. The germline V and J ends were trimmed by 0 bases and 0 bases, with 10 bases remaining between them. CDR3: CASSLALGLSTDTQYF. The DNA of the CDR3 is TGTGCCAGCAGCTTAGCTCTCGGATTAAGCACAGATACGCAGTATTTT.